This T cell receptor (beta chain) was documented in a study of blood T cell repertoires in COVID-19. In the study overall: The United States, Italy and Spain supplied acute and convalescent COVID-19 samples. T cells, B-cell-depleted T cells, or PBMCs provided the cDNA or gDNA that served as material.

The CDR3 totals 15 residues. The V end lost 1 base, the J end lost 9 bases, and 16 bases lay between the germline ends. Germline V gene data show CDR1 as MNHNS and CDR2 as SASEGT. The method was immunoSEQ multiplex PCR; TCRdb's version includes in-frame clones alone and lacks a portion of them. Altogether under 300,000 clones are present, approximately 90% being singletons, with the ten largest covering 0.99%. Sequenced sample: peripheral blood. This TCR was sampled from a woman aged 40 to 50 who had recovered from COVID-19. The genes are TRBV6-1 and TRBJ2-1; D may be TRBD2 (5 bases). CDR3 residues: CASSEGRTLDAEQFF. The CDR3 nucleotides read TGTGCCAGCAGTGAAGGGAGGACGCTGGATGCTGAGCAGTTCTTC.